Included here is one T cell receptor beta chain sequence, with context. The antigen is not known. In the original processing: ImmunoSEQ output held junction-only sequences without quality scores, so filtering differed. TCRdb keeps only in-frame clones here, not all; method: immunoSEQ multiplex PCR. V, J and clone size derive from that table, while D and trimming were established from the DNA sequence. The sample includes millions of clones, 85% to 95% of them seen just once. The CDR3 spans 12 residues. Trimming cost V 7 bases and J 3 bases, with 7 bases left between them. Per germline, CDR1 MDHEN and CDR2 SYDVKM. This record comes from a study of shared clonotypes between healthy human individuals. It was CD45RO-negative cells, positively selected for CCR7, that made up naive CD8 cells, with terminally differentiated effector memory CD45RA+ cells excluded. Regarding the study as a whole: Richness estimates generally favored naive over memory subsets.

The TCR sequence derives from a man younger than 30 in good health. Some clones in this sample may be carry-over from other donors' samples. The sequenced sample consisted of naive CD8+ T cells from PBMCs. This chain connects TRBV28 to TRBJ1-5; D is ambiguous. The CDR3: CASTPYNQPQHF. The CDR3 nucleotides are TGTGCCAGCACTCCCTACAATCAGCCCCAGCATTTT.